These 7 T cell receptor beta chains came from one sample sequenced in a study of blood T cell repertoires in COVID-19. Sequencing used immunoSEQ multiplex PCR; TCRdb keeps in-frame clones, though not all of them. The sample lists 95,000 to 150,000 clones; around 77% were seen once. Sequenced material: peripheral blood. The receptors stem from a man in his 60s with active or convalescent COVID-19.

The genes are TRBV5-4 and TRBJ1-4, with TRBD1 identical over 10 bases. This CDR3 region has 17 residues. Germline V CDR1 and CDR2: SGHNT, YYREEE (reference sequence). V gave up 3 bases and J gave up 6 bases; unmatched junction bases: 11. CDR3 sequence reads: CASSSRDRGLSYEKLFF. CDR3 nucleotides: TGTGCCAGCAGCTCCCGGGACAGGGGATTAAGTTATGAAAAACTGTTTTTT.

The chain carries TRBV9 and TRBJ2-1, with 8 bases fitting TRBD1. The CDR3 sequence is 13 residues long. Germline V CDR1 and CDR2: SGDLS, YYNGEE. The V gene end was trimmed by 2 bases and the J gene end by 9 bases; junction bases not matched to a gene: 4. CDR3 bases: TGTGCCAGCAGCGTGGAGACAGGGGCTGAGCAGTTCTTC. It yields the protein CASSVETGAEQFF.

The chain recombines TRBV4-2 with TRBJ1-1; D is unresolved. Germline V gene sequence: CDR1 LGHNA, CDR2 YNFKEQ. V was shortened by 7 bases and J by 3 bases, with 27 bases between the two germline ends. This CDR3 is built from 18 residues. The CDR3 here is CASTLRLSHGRLYTEAFF. In DNA form, the CDR3 reads TGTGCCAGCACCCTAAGACTCTCCCACGGTAGGTTGTACACTGAAGCTTTCTTT.

This clone has a handful of counts. V gene TRBV9 combines with J gene TRBJ2-3, with a weak D call TRBD2 (6 bases). Between the trimmed V and J ends, which lost 0 bases and 9 bases, there was a span of 14 bases. The CDR3 totals 14 residues. Looked up from germline, CDR1 is SGDLS and CDR2 is YYNGEE. The CDR3 spells CASSVGGAQRTQYF. The CDR3 DNA sequence: TGTGCCAGCAGCGTAGGCGGGGCCCAGAGAACGCAGTATTTT.

This sequence joins TRBV30 and TRBJ2-4; 11 bases are a match to TRBD2. CDR1 GTSNPN and CDR2 SVGIG come from the germline V gene (reference sequence). Trimming took 5 bases from V and 8 from J; bases not matched to a gene: 8. The CDR3 length is 14 residues. DNA for the CDR3: TGTGCCTGGGGCCAACTAGCGGGAGCCGACATTCAGTACTTC. Translated: CAWGQLAGADIQYF. The full variable domain, completed using reference TRBV30 and TRBJ2-4, is SQTIHQWPATLVQPVGSPLSLECTVEGTSNPNLYWYRQAAGRGLQLLFYSVGIGQISSEVPQNLSASRPQDRQFILSSKKLLLSDSGFYLCAWGQLAGADIQYFGAGTRLSVL.

The CDR3 DNA reads as TGTGCCAGCAGCTTAGGAGGCCTCGGCTACGAGCAGTACTTC. Protein product: CASSLGGLGYEQYF. V is TRBV7-2 and J is TRBJ2-7; D gene ambiguous. The CDR3 contains 14 residues. Trimming stripped 1 base from V and 3 bases from J, with 10 bases between. Germline V lookup: CDR1 SGHTA, CDR2 FQGNSA. The full variable domain, completed using reference TRBV7-2 and TRBJ2-7, is GAGVSQSPSNKVTEKGKDVELRCDPISGHTALYWYRQSLGQGLEFLIYFQGNSAPDKSGLPSDRFSAERTGGSVSTLTIQRTQQEDSAVYLCASSLGGLGYEQYFGPGTRLTVT.

A few counts support this clone. The J gene is TRBJ2-1, the V gene TRBV7-3, with 8 positions matching TRBD2. CDR3 length equals 16 residues. CDR1 is SGHTA, CDR2 FQGTGA, per germline. Trimming removed 5 bases from V and 8 bases from J; junction bases left unmatched: 14. CDR3 amino acids: CASSPVGAGVNDEQFF. CDR3 coding DNA: TGTGCCAGCAGCCCTGTTGGAGCGGGAGTTAATGATGAGCAGTTCTTC.